This T cell receptor (beta chain) was recovered during a study of metastatic and nonmetastatic thyroid tumors. Background on the study: Across peripheral blood and tumor or nodule tissue samples taken from malignant and benign thyroid patients, the repertoires were compared with one another.

This clone was counted at least ten times. Trimming shortened V by 3 bases and J by 0 bases, and 8 bases separated the two germline ends. CDR3 length: 14 residues. From germline, CDR1 is DFQATT and CDR2 SNEGSKA (reference sequence). Each patient went into thyroid surgery without having received any treatment. As handled by the study authors: Differences in CDR3 between clinicopathological groups were drawn on to build a classifier intended to discriminate distant-metastatic papillary thyroid cancer patients. With MiXCR, TCRdb reprocessed the PCR reads. These V and J calls derive from TCRdb rather than the authors' analysis. The sample comprises tens of thousands of clones, 22% of which are singletons, and over 3% rests with the top ten.

The sequenced material came from blood. The chain carries TRBV20-1 and TRBJ2-2, with D perhaps matching TRBD1 (5 bases). The clonotype was recovered from a male donor with papillary thyroid cancer or a benign thyroid nodule (not recorded which). Some clones in this sample may be carry-over from other donors' samples. CDR3 sequence reads: CSARRTTNTGELFF. The CDR3 DNA reads as TGCAGTGCTAGGAGGACAACGAACACCGGGGAGCTGTTTTTT.